The present T cell receptor beta chain was sequenced within a study of cytomegalovirus exposure and HLA in healthy donors. Study outcomes and limitations: In a later analysis, the majority of CMV-associated beta chains seemingly showed HLA restriction.

Worth noting for this clone: What it binds is unknown.

Vbeta (60) and Jbeta (13) primers were used in the PCR. Profiled with immunoSEQ multiplex PCR; TCRdb holds only in-frame clones, not every one. The sample consists of roughly 100,000 clones, nearly 15% of them appearing once. Specimen: PBMCs. This clonotype was obtained from a female donor in good health and CMV-seronegative.

The CDR3 coding sequence is TGTGCCAGCAAATTGACAGGGGGGGGCACAGATACGCAGTATTTT. This sequence encodes CASKLTGGGTDTQYF. This sequence joins TRBV5-6 and TRBJ2-3; 9 bases fit TRBD1. The CDR3 is 15 residues long. Germline assignment: CDR1 SGHDT and CDR2 YYEEEE. With V trimmed by 6 bases and J by 1 base, 6 bases remained unmatched.